The 16 T cell receptor beta chains listed next were all sequenced from one sample in a study of control samples from healthy donors and cancer patients. Assay used: immunoSEQ multiplex PCR; TCRdb lists only in-frame clones, some missing. This table holds more than 65,000 clones, over 65% found once. Specimen: blood. The receptor set was obtained from a man aged 45-65 years in good health.

The chain couples TRBV6-5 to TRBJ1-6; D remains unclear. Germline-derived CDR1 and CDR2 are MNHEY and SVGAGI. The V gene lost 4 bases and the J gene lost 4 bases, with 8 bases spanning the gap. This CDR3 is 14 amino acids long. The CDR3 nucleotides read TGTGCCAGCAGTTTAAACCCATATAATTCACCCCTCCACTTT. This encodes CASSLNPYNSPLHF.

The chain carries TRBV4-1 and TRBJ2-3; 8 bases agree with TRBD1. Germline CDR1 MGHRA, CDR2 YSYEKL. V lost 1 base to trimming and J lost 4 bases; unmatched junction nucleotides: 7. The CDR3 runs 16 residues. As DNA, the CDR3 is TGCGCCAGCAGCCAAGTCCCAGGGGGCAAGTCAGATACGCAGTATTTT. Translating it yields CASSQVPGGKSDTQYF.

This chain uses TRBV19 with TRBJ2-1; either TRBD1 or TRBD2 may supply D (5 bases each). Per germline, CDR1 LNHDA and CDR2 SQIVND (reference sequence). Deletions cut 10 bases from V and 4 bases from J, with 20 bases between. The CDR3 spans 15 residues. The CDR3 nucleotides read TGTGCCACCAGTAGTGGGGGTAGCAGGTACAATGAGCAGTTCTTC. Protein: CATSSGGSRYNEQFF.

The genes are TRBV18 and TRBJ2-2; D uncertain. Germline V gives CDR1 KGHSH, CDR2 LQKENI. The V end was cut by 3 bases, the J end by 3 bases, with 2 bases between. The CDR3 is 12 amino acids. CDR3 region: CASSPDTGELFF. CDR3 DNA sequence: TGTGCCAGCTCACCGGACACCGGGGAGCTGTTTTTT.

The rearrangement joins TRBV2 to TRBJ2-7; possibly TRBD1 or TRBD2 for D (5 bases each). Germline V gene sequence: CDR1 SNHLY, CDR2 FYNNEI. This CDR3 has 12 amino acids. Trimming pared 6 bases from V and 3 bases from J, leaving 9 bases between. The CDR3 nucleotides read TGTGCCAGCAGGGGGGACCTCTACGAGCAGTACTTC. Protein product: CASRGDLYEQYF.

The rearrangement joins TRBV28 to TRBJ1-5; 11 bases agree with TRBD1. Germline CDR1 MDHEN, CDR2 SYDVKM. With V trimmed by 6 bases and J by 0 bases, 7 bases remained unmatched. The CDR3 extends over 17 amino acids. The CDR3 DNA is TGTGCCAGCAGAATAGGGACAGGGGGGTATAGCAATCAGCCCCAGCATTTT. Amino acids: CASRIGTGGYSNQPQHF.

The chain links TRBV11-3 to TRBJ2-5, with a weak D call TRBD2 (6 bases). The CDR3 is 15 amino acids. Germline values: CDR1 SGHNT, CDR2 YENEEA. V gave up 2 bases and J gave up 4 bases, with 14 bases separating them. The CDR3 loop is CASSLTPGRGETQYF. The CDR3, as DNA: TGTGCCAGCAGCTTAACACCCGGGAGAGGAGAGACCCAGTACTTC.

This clone was seen a handful of times. The chain combines TRBV7-2 with TRBJ1-5, with D hard to call. Trimming stripped 4 bases from V and 2 bases from J, with 15 bases between. CDR3 length: 16 residues. Per germline, CDR1 SGHTA and CDR2 FQGNSA. The CDR3 is CASSSSAGNRNQPQHF. In DNA form, the CDR3 reads TGTGCCAGCAGCTCCTCCGCCGGCAACCGCAATCAGCCCCAGCATTTT.

This chain connects TRBV27 to TRBJ1-2; unclear D gene. V was shortened by 2 bases and J by 7 bases, with 17 bases between the two germline ends. This CDR3 is built from 15 residues. CDR1 and CDR2 from the germline V gene are MNHEY and SMNVEV (reference sequence). CDR3 region: CASSLKPDPGLGYTF. The DNA of the CDR3 is TGTGCCAGCAGTTTAAAACCGGATCCAGGTCTTGGCTACACCTTC.

To note about this clone: Different DNA sequences within this sample yield the same CDR3. The genes are TRBV4-2 and TRBJ1-1; D is uncertain. CDR3 length: 12 amino acids. CDR1 LGHNA and CDR2 YNFKEQ come from the germline V gene. V gave up 3 bases and J gave up 1 base, with 3 bases separating them. The CDR3 loop is CASSHENTEAFF. The CDR3 DNA reads TGTGCCAGCAGCCACGAGAACACTGAAGCTTTCTTT.

V usage is TRBV7-2 and J usage is TRBJ2-3; TRBD2 matches at 7 bases. After removal of 1 base from V and 5 bases from J, the junction contained 9 bases not matched to a gene. The CDR3 length is 16 residues. Germline V CDR1 and CDR2: SGHTA, FQGNSA. The CDR3 DNA sequence: TGTGCCAGCAGCTTAGTTGCGGGAGTGGGGAAAGATACGCAGTATTTT. Translation gives CASSLVAGVGKDTQYF.

This chain links TRBV28 with TRBJ2-7; 7 bases are a match to TRBD2. V lost 6 bases and J lost 2; bases outside the gene matches: 13. The CDR3 extends over 16 amino acids. Germline assignment: CDR1 MDHEN and CDR2 SYDVKM. This CDR3 reads CASRAIGIGRAYEQYF. The CDR3 DNA reads as TGTGCCAGCAGGGCCATCGGGATTGGGAGGGCCTACGAGCAGTACTTC. The full variable domain, completed using reference TRBV28 and TRBJ2-7, is DVKVTQSSRYLVKRTGEKVFLECVQDMDHENMFWYRQDPGLGLRLIYFSYDVKMKEKGDIPEGYSVSREKKERFSLILESASTNQTSMYLCASRAIGIGRAYEQYFGPGTRLTVT.

The rearrangement uses TRBV6-2 or TRBV6-3 and TRBJ2-7; 7 bases fit TRBD2. This CDR3 has 14 residues. V lost 5 bases to trimming and J lost 3 bases; unmatched junction nucleotides: 7. Germline V lookup: CDR1 MNHEY, CDR2 SVGEGT. The CDR3 here is CASSTRDYLYEQYF. CDR3 sequence (DNA): TGTGCCAGCAGTACTCGGGACTATCTCTACGAGCAGTACTTC.

The chain joins TRBV10-1 to TRBJ1-2; D is unresolved. This CDR3 spans 15 amino acids. Trimming left V 2 bases short and J 1 base short, with 11 bases between. Germline values: CDR1 WNHNN, CDR2 SYGVQD (reference sequence). The CDR3 sequence: CASSEIQVLNYGYTF. CDR3 bases: TGCGCCAGCAGTGAGATTCAGGTGCTTAACTATGGCTACACCTTC.

As to this clone: This sample includes further DNA sequences coding for the same CDR3. J is TRBJ2-7 and V is TRBV7-2; unclear D gene. The CDR3 has 12 amino acids. V was pared by 3 bases and J by 7 bases, with 10 bases between. Germline CDR1 and CDR2: SGHTA and FQGNSA. CDR3 region: CASSLAGREQYF. CDR3 coding DNA: TGTGCCAGCAGCTTGGCCGGTCGAGAGCAGTACTTC.

The V call is TRBV20-1, the J call TRBJ2-1, with 8 bases fitting TRBD2. Germline CDR1 and CDR2: DFQATT and SNEGSKA (reference sequence). The CDR3 has 16 residues. With V trimmed by 3 bases and J by 0 bases, 7 bases remained unmatched. The DNA for the CDR3 is TGCAGTGCTAGTCAAGCGGGAGATGTCTCCTACAATGAGCAGTTCTTC. It is translated as CSASQAGDVSYNEQFF.